Sequencing of this T cell receptor (beta chain) was carried out in a study of blood T cell repertoires in COVID-19. V lost 0 bases to trimming and J lost 1 base; unmatched junction nucleotides: 3. Germline V gives CDR1 SGHRS, CDR2 YFSETQ. The length of the CDR3 is 15 residues. Authors' methods: Amplification of reference gene primers was used by the study to estimate nucleated cell counts. Repertoires were generated with immunoSEQ multiplex PCR, while TCRdb's copy carries only in-frame clones and drops some. That table gives V, J and clone size, and the DNA gave D and trimming. The sample has approximately 52,000 clones; approximately 86% are singletons. On this clone: Other DNA sequences in the same sample also yield this CDR3.

This sequence joins TRBV5-1 and TRBJ2-7, with 8 bases identical to TRBD1. What was sequenced was peripheral blood. This receptor was taken from a man between 60 and 75 years old with acute or convalescent COVID-19. CDR3 sequence reads: CASSLGQGSSYEQYF. CDR3 nucleotides: TGCGCCAGCAGCTTGGGACAGGGGAGTTCCTACGAGCAGTACTTC.